A selection of T cell receptor beta chains follows, all from one sample in a study of response to subunit inactivated influenza vaccine. In TCRdb, the RT-PCR reads were re-called with MiXCR into one record per CDR3 protein. The data contain hundreds of thousands of distinct CDR3 sequences, approximately 15% of them singletons. The source was PBMCs from blood, collected 14 to 15 days before vaccination. Receptors originate from a man in his forties or fifties who received an inactivated influenza vaccine. CDR3s include the opening cysteine and the closing phenylalanine or tryptophan. Fields, in order: D gene, V gene, clone size, J gene, CDR3 protein, CDR3 DNA. D genes are given only for firm matches. Some rows mark clone size as missing; the rest say once, few, many or name a class of expanded clone.

>TRBD2|TRBV3-1|few|TRBJ2-1
CASSQGVRLAEINEQFF
TGTGCCAGCAGCCAGGGGGTTCGACTAGCGGAGATCAATGAGCAGTTCTTC
>TRBD2|TRBV7-2|.|TRBJ2-1
CASSQYGGENNEQFF
TGTGCCAGCAGCCAGTATGGGGGGGAAAACAATGAGCAGTTCTTC
>.|TRBV20-1|few|TRBJ1-1
CSAKTVNTEAFF
TGCAGTGCTAAAACAGTTAACACTGAAGCTTTCTTT
>.|TRBV10-3|few|TRBJ1-5
CAISDRGSASNQPQHF
TGTGCCATCAGTGACAGGGGTAGTGCTAGCAATCAGCCCCAGCATTTT
>.|TRBV20-1|few|TRBJ2-2
CSAKGHTNTGELFF
TGCAGTGCTAAGGGACATACGAACACCGGGGAGCTGTTTTTT
>.|TRBV5-5|many|TRBJ2-1
CASSWPIAEQFF
TGTGCCAGCAGCTGGCCCATCGCTGAGCAGTTCTTC
>.|TRBV7-9|many|TRBJ1-1
CASSHYVGRAGTEAFF
TGTGCCAGCAGTCACTATGTGGGCAGGGCGGGCACTGAAGCTTTCTTT
>TRBD2|TRBV5-1|many|TRBJ2-1
CASSLEGRVFDEQFF
TGCGCCAGCAGCCTGGAGGGGAGGGTTTTCGATGAGCAGTTCTTC
>.|TRBV6-1|.|TRBJ2-1
CASSLGPVTYNEQFF
TGTGCCAGCAGTCTGGGACCAGTCACCTACAATGAGCAGTTCTTC
>.|TRBV20-1|few|TRBJ2-3
CSATLGQGGDTQYF
TGCAGTGCGACGCTGGGACAAGGTGGCGATACGCAGTATTTT
>.|TRBV6-1|.|TRBJ2-4
CASSETGTRGNIQYF
TGTGCCAGCAGTGAGACAGGGACTAGGGGAAACATTCAGTACTTC
>TRBD2|TRBV6-2/TRBV6-3|.|TRBJ2-1
CASSHGLAYNEQFF
TGTGCCAGCAGTCACGGACTAGCGTACAATGAGCAGTTCTTC
>.|TRBV20-1|.|TRBJ2-1
CSAPGLLNNEQFF
TGCAGTGCTCCGGGACTTCTTAACAATGAGCAGTTCTTC
>.|TRBV3-1|few|TRBJ2-1
CASSQPGRVSYNEQFF
TGTGCCAGCAGCCAACCGGGCCGTGTCTCCTACAATGAGCAGTTCTTC
>.|TRBV30|few|TRBJ1-5
CAWSTGPLAQHF
TGTGCCTGGAGTACAGGGCCGTTGGCCCAGCATTTT
>TRBD2|TRBV7-9|.|TRBJ2-3
CASSPWTSGKGDTQYF
TGTGCCAGCAGCCCCTGGACTAGCGGGAAGGGCGATACGCAGTATTTT
>TRBD1|TRBV7-9|few|TRBJ2-5
CASSGQGRTKTQYF
TGTGCCAGCAGCGGACAGGGAAGGACCAAGACCCAGTACTTC
>.|TRBV24-1|.|TRBJ2-2
CATSEAQGSGGELFF
TGTGCCACCAGTGAGGCACAGGGATCGGGCGGGGAGCTGTTTTTT
>TRBD1|TRBV20-1|.|TRBJ2-4
CSAREQGVDKNTQYF
TGCAGTGCTAGAGAACAGGGGGTCGACAAAAACACTCAGTACTTC
>.|TRBV15|many|TRBJ2-5
CATSFTNLQETQYF
TGTGCCACCAGTTTTACCAACCTCCAAGAGACCCAGTACTTC
>.|TRBV12-3/TRBV12-4|.|TRBJ1-1
CASRKGGTEAFF
TGTGCCAGCAGAAAGGGGGGGACTGAAGCTTTCTTT
>TRBD1|TRBV20-1|.|TRBJ2-5
CSAGDRVAQETQYF
TGCAGTGCTGGGGACAGGGTAGCCCAAGAGACCCAGTACTTC
>.|TRBV20-1|few|TRBJ2-1
CSAISGAYNEQFF
TGCAGTGCTATTAGTGGGGCCTACAATGAGCAGTTCTTC
>.|TRBV5-1|many|TRBJ1-1
CASSLSNQGGDAFF
TGCGCCAGCAGCCTATCAAATCAGGGAGGGGATGCTTTCTTT
>.|TRBV4-3|.|TRBJ2-3
CASSQDGAGDTQYF
TGCGCCAGCAGCCAAGATGGGGCCGGGGATACGCAGTATTTT
>TRBD1|TRBV20-1|.|TRBJ1-2
CSAARVLGQGGYTF
TGCAGTGCAGCCCGGGTCTTGGGACAGGGAGGCTACACCTTC
>.|TRBV5-5|few|TRBJ2-2
CASSFLQGQGGELFF
TGTGCCAGCAGCTTCTTGCAGGGTCAAGGCGGGGAGCTGTTTTTT
>TRBD2|TRBV5-1|few|TRBJ2-7
CASSPGLAGSSYEQYF
TGCGCCAGCAGCCCTGGACTAGCGGGAAGCTCCTACGAGCAGTACTTC
>TRBD2|TRBV12-5|few|TRBJ2-1
CASGLVRETSGNEQFF
TGTGCTAGTGGTTTGGTACGGGAGACTAGCGGGAATGAGCAGTTCTTC
>.|TRBV4-2|few|TRBJ2-1
CASSTPGTEVVNEQFF
TGTGCCAGCAGCACACCCGGGACTGAGGTCGTTAATGAGCAGTTCTTC
>TRBD1|TRBV15|many|TRBJ1-2
CATSRLGQGMEGYTF
TGTGCCACCAGCAGACTGGGACAGGGGATGGAGGGCTACACCTTC
>TRBD2|TRBV28|.|TRBJ2-1
CASSRPPGLVLDEQFF
TGTGCCAGCAGTAGGCCCCCGGGACTAGTTTTGGATGAGCAGTTCTTC
>.|TRBV24-1|few|TRBJ2-3
CATSDFRVSDTQYF
TGTGCCACCAGTGATTTCAGGGTTTCAGATACGCAGTATTTT
>.|TRBV30|few|TRBJ2-7
CAWSGGLGYEQYF
TGTGCCTGGAGTGGGGGTCTCGGCTACGAGCAGTACTTC
>TRBD2|TRBV6-1|.|TRBJ2-3
CASRPPGLAGTDTQYF
TGTGCCAGCAGGCCACCGGGACTAGCGGGAACAGATACGCAGTATTTT
>.|TRBV20-1|.|TRBJ2-7
CSARDLGRTSYEQYF
TGCAGTGCTAGAGATCTGGGCCGAACGAGCTACGAGCAGTACTTC
>.|TRBV3-1|.|TRBJ1-4
CASSQPDPGEKLFF
TGTGCCAGCAGCCAGCCGGACCCCGGCGAAAAACTGTTTTTT
>TRBD2|TRBV28|many|TRBJ2-1
CASSQGLAGVLHEQFF
TGTGCCAGCAGTCAGGGACTAGCGGGAGTTCTCCATGAGCAGTTCTTC
>TRBD1|TRBV6-2/TRBV6-3|.|TRBJ2-1
CASSYSRTGTYNEQFF
TGTGCCAGCAGTTACTCGAGGACAGGGACCTACAATGAGCAGTTCTTC
>.|TRBV10-2|.|TRBJ2-2
CAMSTGTDTGELFF
TGCGCCATGTCGACAGGGACTGACACCGGGGAGCTGTTTTTT
>.|TRBV6-5|.|TRBJ2-1
CASSYGSFGNEQFF
TGTGCCAGCAGTTACGGGTCTTTCGGCAATGAGCAGTTCTTC
>.|TRBV7-3|few|TRBJ2-7
CAAPIPYEQYF
TGTGCCGCTCCAATCCCCTACGAGCAGTACTTC
>TRBD2|TRBV7-9|few|TRBJ2-1
CASSLVLAGDSNEQFF
TGTGCCAGCAGCTTAGTTCTAGCGGGCGACTCCAATGAGCAGTTCTTC
>TRBD2|TRBV5-5|.|TRBJ2-3
CASSRTSGGAWDTQYF
TGTGCCAGCAGCAGAACTAGCGGGGGGGCGTGGGATACGCAGTATTTT
>.|TRBV5-1|.|TRBJ2-7
CASSLADLARSSYEQYF
TGCGCCAGCAGCTTGGCCGATCTGGCCCGAAGCTCCTACGAGCAGTACTTC
>TRBD2|TRBV20-1|few|TRBJ2-1
CSARGGRTGNEQFF
TGCAGTGCTAGGGGGGGGAGGACCGGCAATGAGCAGTTCTTC
>TRBD2|TRBV5-6|.|TRBJ2-2
CASSWSGARTSGSSGELFF
TGTGCCAGCAGCTGGTCGGGGGCCCGGACTAGCGGGAGTAGCGGGGAGCTGTTTTTT
>TRBD2|TRBV7-9|few|TRBJ2-7
CASSASSGRLSYEQYF
TGTGCCAGCAGCGCAAGTAGCGGGAGGCTCTCCTACGAGCAGTACTTC
>TRBD1|TRBV7-9|.|TRBJ2-4
CASSLRTGEDDIQYF
TGTGCCAGCAGTCTTAGGACAGGGGAAGACGACATTCAGTACTTC
>TRBD1|TRBV7-2|.|TRBJ2-1
CASSQGAGSYNEQFF
TGTGCCAGCAGCCAGGGGGCGGGCTCCTACAATGAGCAGTTCTTC
>.|TRBV7-8|.|TRBJ2-7
CASSLNKAYEQYF
TGTGCCAGCAGCCTAAACAAGGCCTACGAGCAGTACTTC
>.|TRBV7-2|.|TRBJ1-1
CASSFAGRMGTEAFF
TGTGCCAGCAGCTTTGCAGGGCGGATGGGGACTGAAGCTTTCTTT
>.|TRBV7-9|many|TRBJ1-5
CASSQGNQPQHF
TGTGCCAGCAGTCAGGGTAATCAGCCCCAGCATTTT
>TRBD2|TRBV6-5|.|TRBJ2-1
CASSYSRERHNEQFF
TGTGCCAGCAGTTACTCGCGGGAGCGCCACAATGAGCAGTTCTTC
>.|TRBV29-1|.|TRBJ2-7
CSVTTGTPTYEQYF
TGCAGCGTTACAACCGGGACACCCACCTACGAGCAGTACTTC
>TRBD1|TRBV12-3/TRBV12-4|few|TRBJ2-5
CASSTGGRETQYF
TGTGCCAGCAGTACAGGGGGCCGGGAGACCCAGTACTTC
>.|TRBV30|few|TRBJ2-6
CAWRPGGSGANVLTF
TGTGCCTGGAGACCTGGGGGATCGGGGGCCAACGTCCTGACTTTC